A selection of T cell receptor beta chains follows, all from one sample in a study of cytomegalovirus exposure and HLA in healthy donors. The assay was immunoSEQ multiplex PCR, and TCRdb's table has in-frame clones only and misses some. The table shows about 210,000 clones, with more than 70% occurring only once. The specimen sequenced was PBMCs. Every receptor here comes from a man aged 35 to 55 in good health and CMV-seropositive. The CDR3 runs from the conserved cysteine through the conserved F or W. The D gene is left open where the match is weak. The listing skips clone size in some rows; elsewhere it reads once, few, many or a size class.

v_gene	abundance	d_gene	j_gene	CDR3nt	CDR3aa
TRBV27	NA	TRBD1	TRBJ1-5	TGTGCCAGCAGTTCCACAGGGGGCGGGCAGCCCCAGCATTTT	CASSSTGGGQPQHF
TRBV29-1	NA	TRBD2	TRBJ2-1	TGCAGCGTTGGAGGCGGGAGTAGCTCCTACAATGAGCAGTTCTTC	CSVGGGSSSYNEQFF
TRBV7-9	NA	TRBD1	TRBJ1-2	TGTGCCAGCAGCTTGGGACAGAACTATGGCTACACCTTC	CASSLGQNYGYTF
TRBV5-1	NA	TRBD2	TRBJ2-1	TGCGCCAGCAGCCCCCTAGCGGGGTCCTACAATGAGCAGTTCTTC	CASSPLAGSYNEQFF
TRBV9	NA	NA	TRBJ1-4	TGTGCCAGCAGCGAGGGACACGGAAATGAAAAACTGTTTTTT	CASSEGHGNEKLFF
TRBV5-1	few	TRBD1	TRBJ2-3	TGCGCCAGCAGCTTGACCTCCGGGACACAGGGGACAGATACGCAGTATTTT	CASSLTSGTQGTDTQYF
TRBV10-2	NA	NA	TRBJ2-1	TGCGCCAGCAGTGATCTAGTCAATGAGCAGTTCTTC	CASSDLVNEQFF
TRBV11-2	NA	NA	TRBJ1-1	TGTGCCAGCAGCTTAGGGCCAGGTGAAGCTTTCTTT	CASSLGPGEAFF
TRBV7-3	NA	TRBD1	TRBJ1-1	TGTGCCAGCAGTTGGACAGGGGAGAATGAAGCTTTCTTT	CASSWTGENEAFF
TRBV21-1	NA	NA	TRBJ2-7	TGTGCCAGCAGCATTAGACTAGGGAGACTTTACGAGCAGTACTTC	CASSIRLGRLYEQYF
TRBV2	NA	NA	TRBJ1-3	TGTGCCAGCGGCTCGAGACTAAACACCATATATTTT	CASGSRLNTIYF
TRBV5-1	NA	NA	TRBJ1-1	TGCGCCAGCAGCGGGGGGGAACAGTACACTGAAGCTTTCTTT	CASSGGEQYTEAFF
TRBV11-2	NA	NA	TRBJ2-7	TGTGCCAGCAGCTTAGGGGACACAACCTACGAGCAGTACTTC	CASSLGDTTYEQYF
TRBV5-5	NA	NA	TRBJ1-1	TGTGCCAGCACGGTACTGAACACTGAAGCTTTCTTT	CASTVLNTEAFF
TRBV5-1	NA	TRBD1	TRBJ2-7	TGCGCCAGCAGCTTGGGACAGGGGTGGTACGAGCAGTACTTC	CASSLGQGWYEQYF
TRBV29-1	NA	TRBD1	TRBJ1-1	TGCAGCGTCAACAGGGGACTGAACACTGAAGCTTTCTTT	CSVNRGLNTEAFF
TRBV7-8	NA	NA	TRBJ1-1	TGTGCCAGCAGCTTTGGGTACAGCACTGAAGCTTTCTTT	CASSFGYSTEAFF
TRBV5-1	NA	NA	TRBJ1-3	TGCGCCAGCAGCTTATTAGGTAGCCGCACTGGAAACACCATATATTTT	CASSLLGSRTGNTIYF
TRBV7-3	NA	NA	TRBJ2-5	TGTGCCAGCAGCTCGCCGTTTCGGACGGGGCAAGAGACCCAGTACTTC	CASSSPFRTGQETQYF
TRBV5-1	NA	TRBD2	TRBJ2-7	TGCGCCAGCAGCTTGGGGGCTAGCGGGGCCGCCTACGAGCAGTACTTC	CASSLGASGAAYEQYF
TRBV6-5	NA	TRBD1	TRBJ1-1	TGTGCCAGCAGCAACAGGGGAAACACTGAAGCTTTCTTT	CASSNRGNTEAFF
TRBV15	NA	TRBD1	TRBJ1-4	TGTGCCACCAGCAGAGGCGACAGGGAGGATGAAAAACTGTTTTTT	CATSRGDREDEKLFF
TRBV5-4	once	NA	TRBJ2-3	TGTGCCAGCAGCTTGGACAGATTCACAGATACGCAGTATTTT	CASSLDRFTDTQYF
TRBV2	NA	TRBD1	TRBJ1-1	TGTGCCAGCAGTAAAACAGGGGACACTGAAGCTTTCTTT	CASSKTGDTEAFF
TRBV5-1	NA	TRBD1	TRBJ1-1	TGCGCCAGCAGCCGGGACAGGGAAGGGACTGAAGCTTTCTTT	CASSRDREGTEAFF
TRBV4-2	NA	NA	TRBJ2-7	TGTGCCAGCAGCCAACACTACGAGCAGTACTTC	CASSQHYEQYF
TRBV5-1	NA	NA	TRBJ2-3	TGCGCCAGCAGCTTGGCCGAGATTACAGATACGCAGTATTTT	CASSLAEITDTQYF
TRBV5-1	NA	TRBD2	TRBJ2-7	TGCGCCAGCAGCTTGACTAGCGGAACCTACGAGCAGTACTTC	CASSLTSGTYEQYF
TRBV7-9	NA	NA	TRBJ1-1	TGTGCCAGCAGCGCCCAGGCAGTCTGGCACACTGAAGCTTTCTTT	CASSAQAVWHTEAFF
TRBV27	NA	NA	TRBJ2-4	TGTGCCAGCAGTTTTAGCTCCTCCAAAAACATTCAGTACTTC	CASSFSSSKNIQYF
TRBV7-2	NA	TRBD2	TRBJ2-3	TGTGCCAGCAGCTTAGGACTAGCGGGGCGCCCTAGCACAGATACGCAGTATTTT	CASSLGLAGRPSTDTQYF
TRBV1	NA	NA	TRBJ2-5	TGCACCAGCAGCCATCACGGACGACTAGCGGAACAAGAGACCCAGTACTTC	CTSSHHGRLAEQETQYF
TRBV14	NA	TRBD2	TRBJ2-1	TGTGCCAGCAGCCAATGGACTAGCGGGAGGGGGCCGGAGCAGTTCTTC	CASSQWTSGRGPEQFF